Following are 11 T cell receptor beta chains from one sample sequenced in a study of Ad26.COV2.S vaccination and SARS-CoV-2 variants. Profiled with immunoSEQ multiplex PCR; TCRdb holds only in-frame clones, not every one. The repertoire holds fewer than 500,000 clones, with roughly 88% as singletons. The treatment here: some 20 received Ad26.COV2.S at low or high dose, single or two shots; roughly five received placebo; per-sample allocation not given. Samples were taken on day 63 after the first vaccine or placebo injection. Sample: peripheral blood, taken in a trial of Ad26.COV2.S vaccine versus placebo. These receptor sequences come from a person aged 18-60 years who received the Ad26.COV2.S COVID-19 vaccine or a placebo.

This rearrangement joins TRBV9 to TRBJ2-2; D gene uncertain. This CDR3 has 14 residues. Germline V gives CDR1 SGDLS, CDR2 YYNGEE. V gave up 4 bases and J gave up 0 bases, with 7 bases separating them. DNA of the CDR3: TGTGCCAGCAGCCTTCGGACGAACACCGGGGAGCTGTTTTTT. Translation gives CASSLRTNTGELFF.

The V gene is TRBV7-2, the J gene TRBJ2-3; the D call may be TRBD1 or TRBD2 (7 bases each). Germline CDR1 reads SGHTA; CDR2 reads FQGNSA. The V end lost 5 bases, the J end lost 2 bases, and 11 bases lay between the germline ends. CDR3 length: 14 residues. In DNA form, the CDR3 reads TGTGCCAGCAGCGGGAGGGGGCCCACAGATACGCAGTATTTT. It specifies CASSGRGPTDTQYF. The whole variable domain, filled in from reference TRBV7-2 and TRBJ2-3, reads GAGVSQSPSNKVTEKGKDVELRCDPISGHTALYWYRQSLGQGLEFLIYFQGNSAPDKSGLPSDRFSAERTGGSVSTLTIQRTQQEDSAVYLCASSGRGPTDTQYFGPGTRLTVL.

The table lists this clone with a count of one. The CDR3 reads CASSLSPETYSYEQYF. Written as DNA, the CDR3 is TGTGCCAGCAGTTTATCGCCGGAGACTTACTCCTACGAGCAGTACTTC. The rearrangement links TRBV27 to TRBJ2-7; D is unresolved. CDR1 is MNHEY and CDR2 is SMNVEV in the germline V gene (reference sequence). The CDR3 totals 16 residues. V lost 0 bases to trimming and J lost 0 bases, with 12 bases between them.

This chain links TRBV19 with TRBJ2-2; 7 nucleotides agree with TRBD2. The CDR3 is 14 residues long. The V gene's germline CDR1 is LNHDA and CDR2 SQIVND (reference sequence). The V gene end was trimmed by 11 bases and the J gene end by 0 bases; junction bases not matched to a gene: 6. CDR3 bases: TGTGCCGGGGGGGAGACACCGAACACCGGGGAGCTGTTTTTT. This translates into CAGGETPNTGELFF.

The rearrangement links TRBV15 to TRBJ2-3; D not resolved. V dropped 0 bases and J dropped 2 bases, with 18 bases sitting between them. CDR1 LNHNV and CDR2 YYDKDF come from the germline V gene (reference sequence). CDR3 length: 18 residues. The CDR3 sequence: CATSRDFMLARLTDTQYF. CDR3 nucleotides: TGTGCCACCAGCAGAGATTTCATGTTGGCTCGCCTCACAGATACGCAGTATTTT.

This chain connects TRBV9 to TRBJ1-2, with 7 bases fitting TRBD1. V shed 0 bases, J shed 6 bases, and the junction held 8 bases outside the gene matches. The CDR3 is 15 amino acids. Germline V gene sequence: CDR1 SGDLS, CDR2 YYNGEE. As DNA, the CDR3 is TGTGCCAGCAGCGTAGCCGGACAGGCGTGGAATGGCTACACCTTC. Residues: CASSVAGQAWNGYTF.

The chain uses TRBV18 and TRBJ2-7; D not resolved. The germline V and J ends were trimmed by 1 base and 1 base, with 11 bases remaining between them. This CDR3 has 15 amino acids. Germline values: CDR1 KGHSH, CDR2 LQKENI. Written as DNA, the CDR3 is TGTGCCAGCTCACCACTAAGACTCCCATCCTACGAGCAGTACTTC. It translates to CASSPLRLPSYEQYF.

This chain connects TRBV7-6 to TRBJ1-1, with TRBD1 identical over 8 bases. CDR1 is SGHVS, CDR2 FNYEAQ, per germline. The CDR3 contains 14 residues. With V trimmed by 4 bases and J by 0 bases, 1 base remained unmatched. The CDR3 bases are TGTGCCAGCAGCTCGGGACAGGTGAACACTGAAGCTTTCTTT. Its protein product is CASSSGQVNTEAFF.

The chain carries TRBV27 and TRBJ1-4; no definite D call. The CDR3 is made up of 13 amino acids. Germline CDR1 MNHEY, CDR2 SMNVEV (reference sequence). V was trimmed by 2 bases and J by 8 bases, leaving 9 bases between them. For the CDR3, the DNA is TGTGCCAGCAGTTTAACGGGAACCGAAAAACTGTTTTTT. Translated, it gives CASSLTGTEKLFF.

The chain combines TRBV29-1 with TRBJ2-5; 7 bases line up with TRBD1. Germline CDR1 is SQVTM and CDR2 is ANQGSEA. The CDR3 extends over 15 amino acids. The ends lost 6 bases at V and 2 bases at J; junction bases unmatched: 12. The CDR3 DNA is TGCAGCGTCGCTAAACCGGGACAGCGTCAAGAGACCCAGTACTTC. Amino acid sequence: CSVAKPGQRQETQYF.

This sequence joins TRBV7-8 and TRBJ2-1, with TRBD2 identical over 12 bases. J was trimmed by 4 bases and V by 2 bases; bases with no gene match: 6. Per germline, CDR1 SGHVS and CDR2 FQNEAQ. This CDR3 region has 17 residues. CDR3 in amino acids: CASSLYRTSGEYNEQFF. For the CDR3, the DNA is TGTGCCAGCAGCTTATACCGGACTAGCGGGGAATACAATGAGCAGTTCTTC.